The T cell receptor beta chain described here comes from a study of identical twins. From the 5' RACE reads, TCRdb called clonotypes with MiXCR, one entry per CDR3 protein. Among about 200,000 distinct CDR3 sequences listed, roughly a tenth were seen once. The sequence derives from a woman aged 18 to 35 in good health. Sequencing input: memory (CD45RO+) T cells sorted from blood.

The CDR3 nucleotides read TGTGCCAGCGGACGTTCTAGCGCTCGGAATGAGCAGTTCTTC. Amino acid sequence: CASGRSSARNEQFF. The V gene is TRBV11-3, the J gene TRBJ2-1; the D gene is possibly TRBD2 (6 bases). V lost 8 bases and J lost 7, with 18 bases in between. The CDR3 length is 14 residues. Germline lookup yields CDR1 SGHNT and CDR2 YENEEA.